The sequence of this TCR beta chain was determined in a study of cytotoxic CD8 clonotypes in ibrutinib-treated CLL. Study context: Once patients had received a median approximately eleven months of treatment, range 6 to 36, response samples were obtained.

The V end lost 4 bases, the J end lost 5 bases, and 13 bases lay between the germline ends. Germline CDR1 is SGHAT and CDR2 is FQNNGV. The CDR3 consists of 14 residues. Cryopreserved PBMCs were the source of around 2 micrograms of genomic DNA, which went to TCR beta libraries. Repertoires were generated with immunoSEQ multiplex PCR, while TCRdb's copy carries only in-frame clones and drops some. The table includes some 200,000 clones, more than 65% detected once. The sample was PBMCs, taken after 12 months of ibrutinib treatment. This receptor was taken from a human donor with chronic lymphocytic leukemia. The rearrangement links TRBV11-2 to TRBJ2-3; TRBD1 is a possible D gene (5 bases). CDR3: CASSWGLRGDTQYF. The CDR3 coding sequence is TGTGCCAGCAGCTGGGGCCTTAGGGGAGATACGCAGTATTTT.